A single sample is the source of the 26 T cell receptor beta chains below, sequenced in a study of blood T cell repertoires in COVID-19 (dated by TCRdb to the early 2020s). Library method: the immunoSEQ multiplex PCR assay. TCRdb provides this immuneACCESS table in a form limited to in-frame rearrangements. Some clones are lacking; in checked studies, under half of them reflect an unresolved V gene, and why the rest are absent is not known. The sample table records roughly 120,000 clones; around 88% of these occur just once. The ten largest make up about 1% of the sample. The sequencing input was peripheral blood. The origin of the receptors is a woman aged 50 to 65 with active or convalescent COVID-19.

CDR3 nucleotides: TGTGCCAGCAGTTTAACGGGGGGCGAAGCTTTCTTT. The encoded protein is CASSLTGGEAFF. V is TRBV12-3 or TRBV12-4 and J is TRBJ1-1; TRBD1 might be the D (6 bases). The CDR3 runs to 12 residues. Trimming pared 2 bases from V and 8 bases from J, leaving 9 bases between.

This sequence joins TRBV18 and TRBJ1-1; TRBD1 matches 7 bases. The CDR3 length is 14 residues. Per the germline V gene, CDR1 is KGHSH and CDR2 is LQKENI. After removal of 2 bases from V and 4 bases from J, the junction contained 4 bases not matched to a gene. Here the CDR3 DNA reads TGTGCCAGCTCACCAACGGCAGGGGGCACTGAAGCTTTCTTT. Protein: CASSPTAGGTEAFF.

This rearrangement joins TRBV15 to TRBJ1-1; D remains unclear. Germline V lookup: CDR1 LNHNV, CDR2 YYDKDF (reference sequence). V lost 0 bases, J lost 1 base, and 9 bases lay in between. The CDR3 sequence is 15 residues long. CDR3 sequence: CATSRDWESNTEAFF. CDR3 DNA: TGTGCCACCAGCAGAGATTGGGAGTCGAACACTGAAGCTTTCTTT.

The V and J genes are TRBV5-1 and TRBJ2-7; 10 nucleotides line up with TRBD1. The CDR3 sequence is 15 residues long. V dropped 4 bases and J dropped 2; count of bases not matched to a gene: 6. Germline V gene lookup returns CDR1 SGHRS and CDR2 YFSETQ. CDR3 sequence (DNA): TGCGCCAGCAGCGGGACAGGGGACGCCCCCTACGAGCAGTACTTC. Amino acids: CASSGTGDAPYEQYF.

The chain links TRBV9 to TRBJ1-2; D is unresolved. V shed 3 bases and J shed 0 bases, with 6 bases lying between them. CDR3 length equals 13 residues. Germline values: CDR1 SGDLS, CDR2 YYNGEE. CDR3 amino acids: CASSAGPNYGYTF. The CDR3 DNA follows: TGTGCCAGCAGCGCTGGGCCTAACTATGGCTACACCTTC.

The DNA of the CDR3 is TGTGCCAGCAGCTTAGGGCCCCTTAGAGGTCCAGGGATCAATCAGCCCCAGCATTTT. It codes for CASSLGPLRGPGINQPQHF. The chain uses TRBV11-2 and TRBJ1-5; D is possibly TRBD1 (5 bases). This CDR3 region has 19 residues. CDR1 SGHAT and CDR2 FQNNGV come from the germline V gene. The germline V and J ends were trimmed by 1 base and 3 bases, with 22 bases remaining between them.

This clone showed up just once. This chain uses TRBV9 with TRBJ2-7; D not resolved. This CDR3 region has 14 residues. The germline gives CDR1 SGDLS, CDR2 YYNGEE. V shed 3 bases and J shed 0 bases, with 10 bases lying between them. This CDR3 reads CASSARSYSYEQYF. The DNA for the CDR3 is TGTGCCAGCAGCGCGAGGAGTTACTCCTACGAGCAGTACTTC.

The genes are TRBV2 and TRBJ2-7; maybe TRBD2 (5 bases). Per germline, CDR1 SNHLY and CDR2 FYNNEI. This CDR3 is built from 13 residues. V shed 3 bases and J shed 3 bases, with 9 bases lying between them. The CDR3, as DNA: TGTGCCAGCAGTGAGACGGGAAACTACGAGCAGTACTTC. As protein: CASSETGNYEQYF.

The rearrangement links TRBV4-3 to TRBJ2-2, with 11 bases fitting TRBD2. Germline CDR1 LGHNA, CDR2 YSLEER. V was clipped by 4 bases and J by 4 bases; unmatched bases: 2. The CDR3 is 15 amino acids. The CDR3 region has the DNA TGCGCCAGCAGCCCCGGGACTAGCGGCACCGGGGAGCTGTTTTTT. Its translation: CASSPGTSGTGELFF.

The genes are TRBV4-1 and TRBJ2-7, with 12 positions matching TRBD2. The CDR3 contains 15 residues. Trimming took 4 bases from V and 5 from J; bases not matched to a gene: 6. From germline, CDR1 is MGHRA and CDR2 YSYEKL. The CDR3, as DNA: TGCGCCAGCAGCCGCCGACTAGCGGGGGCCGACGAGCAGTACTTC. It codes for CASSRRLAGADEQYF.

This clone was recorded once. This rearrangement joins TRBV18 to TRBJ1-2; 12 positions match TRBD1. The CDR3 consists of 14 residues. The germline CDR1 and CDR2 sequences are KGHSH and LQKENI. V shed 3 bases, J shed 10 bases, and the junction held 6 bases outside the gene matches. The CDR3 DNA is TGTGCCAGCTCACCGGGACAGGGGGCGATTTTCTACACCTTC. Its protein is CASSPGQGAIFYTF.

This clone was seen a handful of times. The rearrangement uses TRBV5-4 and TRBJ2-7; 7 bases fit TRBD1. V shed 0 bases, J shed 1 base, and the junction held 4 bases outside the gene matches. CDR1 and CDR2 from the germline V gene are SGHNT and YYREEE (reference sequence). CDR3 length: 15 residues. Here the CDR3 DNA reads TGTGCCAGCAGCTTGGACAGGGGACCATCCTACGAGCAGTACTTC. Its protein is CASSLDRGPSYEQYF.

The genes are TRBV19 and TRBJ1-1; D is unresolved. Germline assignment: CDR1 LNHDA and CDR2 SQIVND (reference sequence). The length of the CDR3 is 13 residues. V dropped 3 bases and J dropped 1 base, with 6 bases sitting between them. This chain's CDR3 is CASSMERNTEAFF. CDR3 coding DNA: TGTGCCAGTAGTATGGAGAGGAACACTGAAGCTTTCTTT.

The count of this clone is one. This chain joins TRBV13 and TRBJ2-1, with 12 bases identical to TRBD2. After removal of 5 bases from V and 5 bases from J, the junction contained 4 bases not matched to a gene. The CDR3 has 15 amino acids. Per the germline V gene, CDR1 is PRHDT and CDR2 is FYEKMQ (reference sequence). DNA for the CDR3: TGTGCCAGCAGCCACGGACTAGCGGGACACAATGAGCAGTTCTTC. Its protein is CASSHGLAGHNEQFF.

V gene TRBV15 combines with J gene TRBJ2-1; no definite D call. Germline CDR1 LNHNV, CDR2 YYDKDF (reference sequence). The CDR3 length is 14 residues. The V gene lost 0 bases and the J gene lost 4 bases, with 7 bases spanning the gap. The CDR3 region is CATSRDWAYNEQFF. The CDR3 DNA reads TGTGCCACCAGCAGAGATTGGGCGTACAATGAGCAGTTCTTC.

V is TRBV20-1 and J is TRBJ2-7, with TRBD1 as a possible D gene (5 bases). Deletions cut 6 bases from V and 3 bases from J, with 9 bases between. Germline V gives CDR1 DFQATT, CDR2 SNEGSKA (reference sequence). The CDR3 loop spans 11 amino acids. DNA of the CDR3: TGCAGTGCAAGTACAGGCTACGAGCAGTACTTC. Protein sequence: CSASTGYEQYF.

The CDR3 loop reads CASSPTRPDTQYF. CDR3 nucleotides: TGTGCCAGCTCACCAACGAGGCCAGATACGCAGTATTTT. The chain has TRBV18 and TRBJ2-3, with unresolved D. Germline loops: CDR1 KGHSH, CDR2 LQKENI. V was trimmed by 2 bases and J by 4 bases, leaving 7 bases between them. The CDR3 has 13 residues.

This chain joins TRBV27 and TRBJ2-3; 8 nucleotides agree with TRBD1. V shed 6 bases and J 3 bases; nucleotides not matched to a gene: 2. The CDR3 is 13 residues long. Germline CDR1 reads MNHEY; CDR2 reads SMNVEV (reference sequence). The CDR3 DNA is TGTGCCAGCAGAGGACAGGGAACAGATACGCAGTATTTT. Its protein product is CASRGQGTDTQYF.

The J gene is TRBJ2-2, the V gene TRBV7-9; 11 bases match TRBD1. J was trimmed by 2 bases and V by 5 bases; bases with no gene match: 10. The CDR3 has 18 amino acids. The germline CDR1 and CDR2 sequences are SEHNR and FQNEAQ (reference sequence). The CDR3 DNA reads TGTGCCAGCAGCCTCAGGACAGGGGGCTTGACCAACACCGGGGAGCTGTTTTTT. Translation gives CASSLRTGGLTNTGELFF.

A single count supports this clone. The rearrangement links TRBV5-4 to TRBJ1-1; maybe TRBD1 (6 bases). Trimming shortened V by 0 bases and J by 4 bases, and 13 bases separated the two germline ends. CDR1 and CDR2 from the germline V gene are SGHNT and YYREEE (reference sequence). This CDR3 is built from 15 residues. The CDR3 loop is CASSLDAGARTEAFF. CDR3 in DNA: TGTGCCAGCAGCTTGGATGCAGGGGCTCGCACTGAAGCTTTCTTT. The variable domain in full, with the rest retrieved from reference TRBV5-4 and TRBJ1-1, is ETGVTQSPTHLIKTRGQQVTLRCSSQSGHNTVSWYQQALGQGPQFIFQYYREEENGRGNFPPRFSGLQFPNYSSELNVNALELDDSALYLCASSLDAGARTEAFFGQGTRLTVV.

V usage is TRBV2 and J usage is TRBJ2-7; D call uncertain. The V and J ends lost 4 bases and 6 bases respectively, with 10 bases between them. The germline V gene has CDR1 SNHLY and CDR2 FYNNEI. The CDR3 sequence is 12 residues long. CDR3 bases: TGTGCCAGCAGTGTGGGCCCCTCCGAGCAGTACTTC. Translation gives CASSVGPSEQYF.

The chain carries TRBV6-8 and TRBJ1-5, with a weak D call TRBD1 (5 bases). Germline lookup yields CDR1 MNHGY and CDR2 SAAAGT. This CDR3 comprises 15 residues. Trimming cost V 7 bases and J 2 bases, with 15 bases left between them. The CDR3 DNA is TGTGCCAGCACCGCAGGGCAGGGATGCAATCAGCCCCAGCATTTT. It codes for CASTAGQGCNQPQHF.

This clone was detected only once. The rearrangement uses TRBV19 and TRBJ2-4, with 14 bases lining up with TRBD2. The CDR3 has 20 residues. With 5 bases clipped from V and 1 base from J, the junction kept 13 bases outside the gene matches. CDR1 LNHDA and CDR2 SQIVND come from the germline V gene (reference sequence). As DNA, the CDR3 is TGTGCCAGTAGTCTCCACCCGGGACTAGCGGGAGTGAGTGCCAAAAACATTCAGTACTTC. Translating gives CASSLHPGLAGVSAKNIQYF.

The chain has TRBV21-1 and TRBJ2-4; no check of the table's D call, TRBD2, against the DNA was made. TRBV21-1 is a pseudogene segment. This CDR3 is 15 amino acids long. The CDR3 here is CASSKLRRSKNIQYF. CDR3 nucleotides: TGTGCCAGCAGCAAACTCCGTAGATCCAAAAACATTCAGTACTTC.

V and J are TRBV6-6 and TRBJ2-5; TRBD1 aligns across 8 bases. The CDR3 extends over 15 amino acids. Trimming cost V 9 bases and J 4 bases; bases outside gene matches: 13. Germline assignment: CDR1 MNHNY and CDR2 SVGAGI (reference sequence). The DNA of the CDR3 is TGTGCCAGTACTCCTTTCGTGGACAGGGTAGAGACCCAGTACTTC. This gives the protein CASTPFVDRVETQYF.

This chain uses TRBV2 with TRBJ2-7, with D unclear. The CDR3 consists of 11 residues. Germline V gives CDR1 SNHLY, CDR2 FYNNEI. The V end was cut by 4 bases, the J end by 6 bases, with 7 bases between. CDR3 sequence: CASSGHAEQYF. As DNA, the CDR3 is TGTGCCAGCAGTGGACACGCCGAGCAGTACTTC.